The present TCR beta chain was sequenced within a study of blood T cell repertoires in COVID-19. Overall study context: COVID-19 samples from acute and convalescent phases originated in the United States, Italy and Spain. T cells, B-cell-depleted T cells, or PBMCs provided the cDNA or gDNA that served as material.

This clone has only one observation. The CDR3 sequence is 15 residues long. Unmatched junction bases numbered 4, after V lost 5 bases and J lost 2 bases. CDR1 is LNHNV, CDR2 YYDKDF, per germline (reference sequence). This table comes from immunoSEQ multiplex PCR, and its TCRdb copy is limited to in-frame clones, with some not included. The table lists around 240,000 clones, just under 90% of them singletons, with less than 0.9% in the top ten. Participant reports of clinical history set cohort assignment. Source material: PBMCs or T cells enriched from blood (not recorded which). This receptor was obtained from a man aged 50 to 59 who had been exposed to COVID-19. This rearrangement joins TRBV15 to TRBJ2-3; 10 nucleotides agree with TRBD2. The CDR3 protein is CATSGTSAYTDTQYF. CDR3 nucleotide sequence: TGTGCCACCAGCGGGACTAGCGCATACACAGATACGCAGTATTTT.